This TCR beta chain was documented in a study of CD8 T cells in Susac syndrome. Points from the study as a whole: The relatively small number of individuals in the TCR sequencing and HLA analysis was acknowledged by the study.

RNA amounts of roughly 0.5 to 1 ug underwent reverse transcription with random hexamers. The TCR beta CDR3 was amplified by immunoSEQ multiplex PCR across 54 Vbeta, 13 Jbeta. TCRdb passed the immunoSEQ multiplex PCR reads through MiXCR, listing each CDR3 protein once. Of 140,000 to 150,000 distinct CDR3 sequences in the sample, approximately 95% were seen once. In germline, CDR1 is MGHRA, CDR2 YSYEKL. The germline V and J ends were trimmed by 1 base and 1 base, with 11 bases remaining between them. This CDR3 is built from 15 residues. As for this clonotype: The antigen is undetermined.

The authors sequenced TCR beta from blood CD8+ and CD4+ T cells. Through negative isolation, CD4+ and CD8+ T cells were obtained, while TEMRA cells were enriched using FACS. The clonotype comes from a human donor with multiple sclerosis. The rearrangement uses TRBV4-1 and TRBJ2-7, with D possibly being TRBD1 (5 bases). Sequencing was done on a sample of CD4+ T cells from PBMCs. The CDR3 nucleotides are TGCGCCAGCAGCCAAGCTATGACAGCTTCCTACGAGCAGTACTTC. Translation gives CASSQAMTASYEQYF.